This T cell receptor beta chain stems from a study of tumor and adjacent non-tumor tissue in lung cancer. Overall study: There were about 12 adenocarcinoma, a couple of squamous cell carcinoma and 1 small cell lung cancer cases. General study findings and limits: Tumor TCR diversity, when higher, was linked to shorter survival.

Germline V gives CDR1 WNHNN, CDR2 SYGVQD (reference sequence). This CDR3 spans 15 amino acids. Three rounds of nested PCR, following a modified ARM-PCR protocol, produced the TCRbeta library. MiXCR was run by TCRdb on the multiplex PCR reads, yielding one entry per CDR3 protein. The data hold 44,000 or so distinct CDR3 sequences, with roughly 60% observed a single time. A note on this clonotype: Antigen unknown. A much larger clone lies a single base off, so this may be a read error.

The template was RNA from unsorted bulk tissue. The normal lung tissue was taken more than 3 cm from the tumor edge. Newly diagnosed lung cancer patients had thoracic surgery in China, August–late 2014, without prior chemotherapy. The chain employs TRBV10-1 and TRBJ1-4; D call uncertain. Material for sequencing was distant non-tumor lung tissue. The sequence was obtained from a woman aged 40 to 50 with non-small cell lung cancer. CDR3 loop: CASSEGSATNEKLLF. In nucleotides, the CDR3 is TGCGCCAGCAGTGAAGGCTCCGCAACTAATGAAAAACTGTTATTT.